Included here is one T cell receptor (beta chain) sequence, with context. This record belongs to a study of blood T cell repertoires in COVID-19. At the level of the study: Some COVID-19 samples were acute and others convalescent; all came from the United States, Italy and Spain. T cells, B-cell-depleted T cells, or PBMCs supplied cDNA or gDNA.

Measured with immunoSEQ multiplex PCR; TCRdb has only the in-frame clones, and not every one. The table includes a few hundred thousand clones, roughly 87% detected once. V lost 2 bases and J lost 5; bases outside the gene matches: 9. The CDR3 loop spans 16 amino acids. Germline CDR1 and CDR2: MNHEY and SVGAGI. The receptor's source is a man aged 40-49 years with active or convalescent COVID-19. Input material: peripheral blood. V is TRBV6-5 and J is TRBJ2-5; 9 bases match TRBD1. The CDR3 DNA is TGTGCCAGCAGTTACGGCGGGACAGGGACGGTTGAGACCCAGTACTTC. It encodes CASSYGGTGTVETQYF.